This paragraph reports one T cell receptor beta chain. Its antigen is undetermined. The assay was immunoSEQ multiplex PCR, and TCRdb's table has in-frame clones only and misses some. The sample yields 75,000 to 95,000 clones, approximately 78% seen once. This entry is derived from a study of radiotherapy plus CTLA-4 blockade in lung cancer. Study results and caveats: Early blood T cell clone dynamics, with interferon-beta, were reported to best predict response.

Per the germline V gene, CDR1 is SGDLS and CDR2 is YYNGEE. The CDR3 contains 15 residues. The V and J ends lost 0 bases and 4 bases respectively, with 13 bases between them. The sequence was obtained from a human donor with non-small cell lung cancer that progressed on radiotherapy plus ipilimumab. This chain uses TRBV9 with TRBJ1-2; D ambiguous. This material consisted of peripheral blood, taken from a patient treated with radiotherapy plus ipilimumab. The CDR3 here is CASSVEGVTIYGYTF. The CDR3 bases are TGTGCCAGCAGCGTAGAAGGAGTGACAATCTATGGCTACACCTTC.